This T cell receptor (beta chain) was sequenced during a study of neurological immune-mediated disorders. This clonotype was detected many times. The CDR3 runs to 15 residues. With 4 bases clipped from V and 4 bases from J, the junction kept 4 bases outside the gene matches. CDR1 is WNHNN, CDR2 SYGVQD, per germline (reference sequence). Where libraries were unsorted, they were derived from 2 million PBMCs stored at -80 degrees C. With 10-nucleotide random UMIs, 5'RACE was used to make the cDNA. TCRdb passed the 5' RACE reads through MiXCR, listing each CDR3 protein once. The sample consists of approximately 30,000 distinct CDR3 sequences, approximately 6.6% of them appearing once.

The origin of this receptor is a woman between 50 and 59 years old in good health. The chain employs TRBV10-1 and TRBJ2-3; 11 bases are a match to TRBD2. The specimen was PBMCs. CDR3 sequence reads: CASSVTSGGSDTQYF. DNA for the CDR3: TGCGCCAGCAGTGTCACTAGCGGGGGCTCAGATACGCAGTATTTT.